The clone carrying this TCR beta chain has a handful of counts. The antigen is not known. TCRdb re-derived calls from the RACE reads in MiXCR, one entry per CDR3 protein. The table has over 55,000 distinct CDR3 sequences, around 12% seen once. Regarding time point: patch test 3, about 24 weeks after DPC sensitization. The treatment was: therapeutic diphenylcyclopropenone sensitization with weekly scalp DPC. V shed 4 bases and J 5 bases; nucleotides not matched to a gene: 2. This CDR3 comprises 14 residues. Germline-derived CDR1 and CDR2 are SGHTA and FQGNSA. This entry is derived from a study of human T cells and chemical hapten exposure. Findings and limits, study-wide: After DPC sensitization, TCRs above 1 in 1000 frequency showed no change.

The clonotype comes from a man aged 25 to 40 with alopecia areata. Some clones in this sample may be carry-over from other donors' samples. This chain uses TRBV7-2 with TRBJ2-3, with 11 bases fitting TRBD2. The material was whole blood, obtained in connection with sensitization to the hapten diphenylcyclopropenone (DPC). Here the CDR3 DNA reads TGTGCCAGCAGCTACGGGACTAGCGGAGATACGCAGTATTTT. Residues: CASSYGTSGDTQYF.